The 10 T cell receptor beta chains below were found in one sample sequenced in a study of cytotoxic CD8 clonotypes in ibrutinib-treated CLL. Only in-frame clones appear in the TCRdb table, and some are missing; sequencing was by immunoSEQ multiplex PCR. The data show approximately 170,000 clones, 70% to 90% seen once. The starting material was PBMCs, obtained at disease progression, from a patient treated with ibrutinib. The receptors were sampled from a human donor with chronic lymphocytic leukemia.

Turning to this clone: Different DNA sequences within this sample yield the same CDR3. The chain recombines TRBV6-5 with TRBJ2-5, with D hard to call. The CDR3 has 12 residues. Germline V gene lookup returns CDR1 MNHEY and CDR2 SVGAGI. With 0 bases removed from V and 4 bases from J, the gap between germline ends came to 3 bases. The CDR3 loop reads CASSYSGETQYF. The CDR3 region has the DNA TGTGCCAGCAGTTACTCGGGAGAGACCCAGTACTTC.

The CDR3 spells CASSLTGKVNTGELFF. The CDR3 DNA sequence: TGTGCCAGCAGCTTGACAGGGAAGGTGAACACCGGGGAGCTGTTTTTT. V is TRBV7-2 and J is TRBJ2-2; 7 bases match TRBD1. V was pared by 3 bases and J by 1 base, with 5 bases of the junction left unmatched. From germline, CDR1 is SGHTA and CDR2 FQGNSA. This CDR3 has 16 amino acids.

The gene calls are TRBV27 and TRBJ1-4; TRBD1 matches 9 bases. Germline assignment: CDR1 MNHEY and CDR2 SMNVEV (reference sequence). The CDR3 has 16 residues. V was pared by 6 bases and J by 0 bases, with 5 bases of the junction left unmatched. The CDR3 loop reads CASRLGTGTTNEKLFF. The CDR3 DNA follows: TGTGCCAGCAGACTAGGGACAGGGACAACTAATGAAAAACTGTTTTTT.

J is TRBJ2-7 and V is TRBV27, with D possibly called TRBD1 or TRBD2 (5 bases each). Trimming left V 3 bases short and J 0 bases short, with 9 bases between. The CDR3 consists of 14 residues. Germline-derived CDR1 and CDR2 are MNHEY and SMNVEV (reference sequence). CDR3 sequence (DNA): TGTGCCAGCAGTTTGGGACGGACCTCCTACGAGCAGTACTTC. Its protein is CASSLGRTSYEQYF.

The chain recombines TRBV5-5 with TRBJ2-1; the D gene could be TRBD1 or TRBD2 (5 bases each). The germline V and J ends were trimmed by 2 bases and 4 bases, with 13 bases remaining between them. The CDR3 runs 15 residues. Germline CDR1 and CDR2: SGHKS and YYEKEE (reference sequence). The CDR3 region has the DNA TGTGCCAGCAGCTTTAACGTCGGGGCGTACAATGAGCAGTTCTTC. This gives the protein CASSFNVGAYNEQFF.

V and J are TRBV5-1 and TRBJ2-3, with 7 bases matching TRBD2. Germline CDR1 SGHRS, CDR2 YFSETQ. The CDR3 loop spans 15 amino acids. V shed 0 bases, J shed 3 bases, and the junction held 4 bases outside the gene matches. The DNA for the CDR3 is TGCGCCAGCAGCTTGGAGGGAGGGACTACAGATACGCAGTATTTT. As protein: CASSLEGGTTDTQYF.

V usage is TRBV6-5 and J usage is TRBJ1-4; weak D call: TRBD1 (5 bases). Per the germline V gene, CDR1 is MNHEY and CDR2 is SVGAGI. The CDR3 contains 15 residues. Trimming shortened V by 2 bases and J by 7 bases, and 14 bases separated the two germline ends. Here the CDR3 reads CASSYHIQGGEKLFF. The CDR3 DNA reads TGTGCCAGCAGTTACCATATCCAGGGTGGTGAAAAACTGTTTTTT.

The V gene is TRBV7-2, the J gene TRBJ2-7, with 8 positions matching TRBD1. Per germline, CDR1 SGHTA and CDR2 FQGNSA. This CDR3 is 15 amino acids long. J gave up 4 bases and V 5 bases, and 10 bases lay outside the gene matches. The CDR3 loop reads CASSLSWGQAYEQYF. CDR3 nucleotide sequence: TGTGCCAGCAGCCTTTCATGGGGACAGGCATACGAGCAGTACTTC.

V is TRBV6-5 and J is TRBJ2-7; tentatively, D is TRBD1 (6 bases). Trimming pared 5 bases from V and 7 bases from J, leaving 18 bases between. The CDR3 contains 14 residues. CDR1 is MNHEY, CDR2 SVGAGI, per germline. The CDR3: CASSPGTPRVEQYF. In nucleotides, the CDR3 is TGTGCCAGCAGTCCCGGGACACCCCGTGTGGAGCAGTACTTC.

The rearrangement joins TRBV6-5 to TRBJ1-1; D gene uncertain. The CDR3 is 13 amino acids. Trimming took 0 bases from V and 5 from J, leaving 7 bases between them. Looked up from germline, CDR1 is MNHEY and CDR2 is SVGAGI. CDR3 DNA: TGTGCCAGCAGTTACTCGACTACTACTGAAGCTTTCTTT. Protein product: CASSYSTTTEAFF.